A single sample is the source of the 4 T cell receptor beta chains below, sequenced in a study of beta chain features in type 1 diabetes. The sequenced template was cDNA made from the entire isolated RNA. Data came from immunoSEQ multiplex PCR; TCRdb stores just in-frame clones and leaves some out. This table holds around 500,000 clones, about 10% found once. Material: naive CD4+ T cells from blood. All receptors derive from a woman between 18 and 29 years old in good health.

For this clone: This specimen includes other DNA sequences encoding the same CDR3. The V call is TRBV9, the J call TRBJ2-1, with D tentatively TRBD2 (5 bases). Germline lookup yields CDR1 SGDLS and CDR2 YYNGEE. V lost 2 bases to trimming and J lost 1 base, with 13 bases between them. The CDR3 spans 16 residues. The CDR3 reads CASSVSGGPSYNEQFF. The CDR3 DNA reads as TGTGCCAGCAGCGTCTCCGGCGGGCCGTCCTACAATGAGCAGTTCTTC.

The rearrangement joins TRBV7-6 to TRBJ2-3, with 11 bases identical to TRBD2. The V gene's germline CDR1 is SGHVS and CDR2 FNYEAQ. This CDR3 has 15 residues. V dropped 2 bases and J dropped 3; count of bases not matched to a gene: 1. The CDR3 here is CASSLRLAGTDTQYF. In DNA form, the CDR3 reads TGTGCCAGCAGCTTAAGACTAGCGGGAACAGATACGCAGTATTTT.

The chain links TRBV11-3 to TRBJ2-3; TRBD1 matches 11 bases. Looked up from germline, CDR1 is SGHNT and CDR2 is YENEEA. CDR3 length: 18 residues. Germline trimming cut 5 bases from V and 3 bases from J; bases unmatched to any gene: 13. In DNA form, the CDR3 reads TGTGCCAGCAGCCGCGGACAGGGGGCTCGGTCGAGGACAGATACGCAGTATTTT. As protein: CASSRGQGARSRTDTQYF. Drawing the rest from reference TRBV11-3 and TRBJ2-3, the complete variable domain is EAGVVQSPRYKIIEKKQPVAFWCNPISGHNTLYWYLQNLGQGPELLIRYENEEAVDDSQLPKDRFSAERLKGVDSTLKIQPAELGDSAVYLCASSRGQGARSRTDTQYFGPGTRLTVL.

The rearrangement links TRBV5-6 to TRBJ2-7, with D unclear. CDR3 length equals 12 residues. CDR1 SGHDT and CDR2 YYEEEE come from the germline V gene. Trimming took 0 bases from V and 2 from J, leaving 3 bases between them. The DNA for the CDR3 is TGTGCCAGCAGCTTGGAGGCCTACGAGCAGTACTTC. Translation gives CASSLEAYEQYF.